These 4 T cell receptor beta chains were all obtained from the same sample, sequenced in a study of cytotoxic CD8 clonotypes in ibrutinib-treated CLL. Profiled with immunoSEQ multiplex PCR; TCRdb holds only in-frame clones, not every one. The repertoire holds about 39,000 clones, with about two thirds as singletons. The sequencing here drew on PBMCs, taken at disease progression, from a patient treated with ibrutinib. The source is a human donor with chronic lymphocytic leukemia.

This chain links TRBV7-6 with TRBJ1-2; maybe TRBD1 (6 bases). Germline V gene sequence: CDR1 SGHVS, CDR2 FNYEAQ. Between the trimmed V and J ends, which lost 1 base and 5 bases, there was a span of 11 bases. The CDR3 has 14 residues. The CDR3 bases are TGTGCCAGCAGCTTAGGCATGCAGGGGTATGGCTACACCTTC. Translating gives CASSLGMQGYGYTF.

This rearrangement joins TRBV6-6 to TRBJ2-7; D may correspond to TRBD1 or TRBD2 (5 bases each). V was shortened by 3 bases and J by 9 bases, with 24 bases between the two germline ends. CDR3 length: 16 amino acids. Looked up from germline, CDR1 is MNHNY and CDR2 is SVGAGI (reference sequence). The CDR3 protein is CASSYPAGTQSQGQYF. CDR3 coding DNA: TGTGCCAGCAGTTATCCGGCCGGGACCCAGAGTCAGGGGCAGTACTTC.

The chain has TRBV9 and TRBJ2-3, with 7 bases fitting TRBD1. CDR1 is SGDLS, CDR2 YYNGEE, per germline. Trimming removed 6 bases from V and 2 bases from J; junction bases left unmatched: 15. CDR3 length equals 17 residues. CDR3 bases: TGTGCCAGCAACTCCCTCACCCGGGGACAGAACACAGATACGCAGTATTTT. It codes for CASNSLTRGQNTDTQYF. The variable domain in full, completed from reference TRBV9 and TRBJ2-3, reads DSGVTQTPKHLITATGQRVTLRCSPRSGDLSVYWYQQSLDQGLQFLIQYYNGEERAKGNILERFSAQQFPDLHSELNLSSLELGDSALYFCASNSLTRGQNTDTQYFGPGTRLTVL.

This chain uses TRBV7-9 with TRBJ2-1; D ambiguous. Deletions cut 3 bases from V and 5 bases from J, with 11 bases between. Per germline, CDR1 SEHNR and CDR2 FQNEAQ (reference sequence). The CDR3 contains 14 residues. The CDR3: CASSFGPNNNEQFF. The DNA for the CDR3 is TGTGCCAGCAGCTTTGGACCTAATAACAATGAGCAGTTCTTC.